The TCR beta chain under discussion was sequenced for a study of control samples from healthy donors and cancer patients. Clones were sequenced by immunoSEQ multiplex PCR, and TCRdb holds only the in-frame ones, with some missing. The sample includes 75,000 to 100,000 clones, roughly nine tenths of them seen just once. CDR1 is MNHEY, CDR2 SVGEGT, per germline. The CDR3 has 17 residues. V dropped 0 bases and J dropped 4; count of bases not matched to a gene: 7. The chain couples TRBV6-2 or TRBV6-3 to TRBJ1-5, with 9 bases matching TRBD1. This TCR came from a woman between 50 and 59 years old in good health. The sample taken for sequencing was blood. As DNA, the CDR3 is TGTGCCAGCAGTTACTCCTATCGGGACAGGGTGAATCAGCCCCAGCATTTT. This codes for CASSYSYRDRVNQPQHF.